This TCR beta chain was sequenced in a study of T-cell memory formation after mild COVID-19. Study findings and constraints: Pre-infection memory held some responding clones, suggesting pre-existing cross-reactive T cells responded.

On this clonotype: Its antigen remains unidentified.

Constant-segment primers were used for 5'RACE, and the resulting TCR alpha and TCR beta cDNA libraries carried sample barcodes and UMIs. Via MiXCR, TCRdb re-called the 5' RACE reads, giving one row per CDR3 protein. The sample includes roughly 500,000 distinct CDR3 sequences, 20% seen only once; the top ten take about 12%. Germline CDR1 and CDR2: GTSNPN and SVGIG (reference sequence). V lost 1 base, J lost 4 bases, and 11 bases lay in between. The CDR3 runs 14 residues. The chain is built from TRBV30 and TRBJ1-3; the D is unclear. Sequenced: PBMCs or a T cell subset sorted from them (not recorded which). The TCR sequence derives from an adult woman who had mild COVID-19 (a few samples of this study predate the infection). Cell type and time point are not known. The CDR3 DNA sequence: TGTGCCTGGAGTGAGGGCGGAGGCGGAAACACCATATATTTT. The encoded protein is CAWSEGGGGNTIYF.